This T cell receptor beta chain was sequenced for a study of response to subunit inactivated influenza vaccine. MiXCR was run by TCRdb on the RT-PCR reads, yielding one entry per CDR3 protein. The sample holds about 540,000 distinct CDR3 sequences, roughly 25% seen once. Trimming pared 3 bases from V and 4 bases from J, leaving 15 bases between. The CDR3 is 15 residues long. Germline V CDR1 and CDR2: LGHNA, YSLEER. The data were also submitted as part of a second study, on T cells expressing NK-cell markers. From that second work: Generation of TCR beta cDNA was performed by 5'RACE template switching incorporating UMIs. Sorted CD3+CD56+NKG2C+, CD3+CD56+NKG2C- and CD3+CD56-NKG2C+ T cells supplied TCR beta repertoires. Sequenced donors, eight in total, included seven who were HCMV-seropositive and one who was seronegative. Six of the donors carried dominant NKG2C+ clonotypes that took up 1.0-7.0% of their CD8+ T cells.

The sample in question was CD4+ T cells sorted from PBMCs, obtained 11 to 12 days after vaccination. The chain is built from TRBV4-3 and TRBJ1-2; D not resolved. The TCR comes from a man in his fifties who received an inactivated influenza vaccine. The CDR3 DNA reads as TGCGCCAGCAGCCAGGCCCGAGACACCTCCTATGGCTACACCTTC. Translated: CASSQARDTSYGYTF.